The 17 T cell receptor beta chains given below trace back to one sample, sequenced in a study of blood T cell repertoires in COVID-19. The table came from immunoSEQ multiplex PCR; TCRdb's copy has only in-frame clones and leaves some out. The sample lists 130,000 to 150,000 clones; around 90% were seen once. The sequencing input was peripheral blood. Receptors were obtained from a woman between 45 and 65 years old with acute or convalescent COVID-19.

This sequence joins TRBV28 and TRBJ1-3; D possibly corresponds to TRBD1 (6 bases). Per the germline V gene, CDR1 is MDHEN and CDR2 is SYDVKM. Trimming stripped 2 bases from V and 4 bases from J, with 15 bases between. This CDR3 spans 16 amino acids. CDR3: CASSLGGRVRGNTIYF. CDR3 nucleotides: TGTGCCAGCAGTTTAGGGGGCAGGGTACGCGGAAACACCATATATTTT. Using reference TRBV28 and TRBJ1-3 for the parts outside the CDR3, the full variable domain is DVKVTQSSRYLVKRTGEKVFLECVQDMDHENMFWYRQDPGLGLRLIYFSYDVKMKEKGDIPEGYSVSREKKERFSLILESASTNQTSMYLCASSLGGRVRGNTIYFGEGSWLTVV.

The chain has TRBV10-1 and TRBJ2-3, with TRBD2 matching over 10 bases. Losses at the gene ends were 5 bases for V and 0 bases for J; bases not matched to a gene: 2. The CDR3 spans 15 residues. Germline V gene sequence: CDR1 WNHNN, CDR2 SYGVQD (reference sequence). CDR3 sequence: CASSLAGGSTDTQYF. The CDR3 nucleotides read TGCGCCAGCAGTTTAGCGGGGGGCAGCACAGATACGCAGTATTTT.

V and J are TRBV24-1 and TRBJ1-2; 8 bases align to TRBD1. J was trimmed by 4 bases and V by 3 bases; bases with no gene match: 12. The germline CDR1 and CDR2 sequences are KGHDR and SFDVKD. CDR3 length equals 17 residues. The CDR3 is CATSDPSTGGWAYGYTF. In DNA, the CDR3 is TGTGCCACCAGTGATCCATCTACAGGGGGTTGGGCCTATGGCTACACCTTC.

The chain employs TRBV5-1 and TRBJ2-7; 7 bases match TRBD1. The trim removed 3 bases at V and 2 bases at J, leaving 2 bases unmatched. The CDR3 is made up of 13 amino acids. Germline loops: CDR1 SGHRS, CDR2 YFSETQ. The CDR3 here is CASSWDRAYEQYF. For the CDR3, the DNA is TGCGCCAGCAGCTGGGACAGAGCCTACGAGCAGTACTTC.

The rearrangement uses TRBV7-7 and TRBJ2-7; a weak D match, TRBD2 (5 bases). This CDR3 is built from 14 residues. The ends were cut back, 5 bases at V and 2 bases at J, with 13 bases in the middle. Germline V gene sequence: CDR1 SSHAT, CDR2 FNYEAQ (reference sequence). The chain's CDR3 is CASSPGMVTYEQYF. The CDR3 DNA reads TGTGCCAGCAGCCCCGGGATGGTGACCTACGAGCAGTACTTC.

The chain carries TRBV7-9 and TRBJ1-5; 7 nucleotides agree with TRBD1. After removal of 4 bases from V and 5 bases from J, the junction contained 5 bases not matched to a gene. The germline gives CDR1 SEHNR, CDR2 FQNEAQ (reference sequence). CDR3 size: 14 residues. This CDR3 reads CASSYRDSYQPQHF. CDR3 bases: TGTGCCAGCAGCTACCGGGACAGTTATCAGCCCCAGCATTTT.

J is TRBJ2-3 and V is TRBV19, with 8 bases matching TRBD2. The CDR3 runs 15 residues. V trimming: 5 bases; J trimming: 0 bases; junction bases outside the gene matches: 4. The germline V gene has CDR1 LNHDA and CDR2 SQIVND (reference sequence). CDR3: CASSVSGASTDTQYF. The CDR3 DNA reads as TGTGCCAGTAGTGTTAGCGGGGCTAGCACAGATACGCAGTATTTT. Combining the CDR3 with reference TRBV19 and TRBJ2-3 gives the whole variable domain DGGITQSPKYLFRKEGQNVTLSCEQNLNHDAMYWYRQDPGQGLRLIYYSQIVNDFQKGDIAEGYSVSREKKESFPLTVTSAQKNPTAFYLCASSVSGASTDTQYFGPGTRLTVL.

The CDR3 DNA sequence: TGTGCCAGCAGCCCGAGCCCAGATACGCAGTATTTT. Protein sequence: CASSPSPDTQYF. This chain joins TRBV13 and TRBJ2-3, with D hard to call. CDR1 is PRHDT and CDR2 is FYEKMQ in the germline V gene (reference sequence). This CDR3 is built from 12 residues. Trimming stripped 5 bases from V and 4 bases from J, with 7 bases between. The full variable domain, its missing parts supplied by reference TRBV13 and TRBJ2-3, is AAGVIQSPRHLIKEKRETATLKCYPIPRHDTVYWYQQGPGQDPQFLISFYEKMQSDKGSIPDRFSAQQFSDYHSELNMSSLELGDSALYFCASSPSPDTQYFGPGTRLTVL.

In its sample, this clone was seen once. This chain links TRBV21-1 with TRBJ1-2. TRBV21-1 is annotated as a pseudogene. CDR3 length: 14 amino acids. The CDR3 loop reads CASSTPDRDYGYTF. The CDR3 DNA reads TGTGCCAGCAGCACCCCCGACCGGGACTATGGCTACACCTTC.

The chain uses TRBV30 and TRBJ1-2, with 8 bases matching TRBD1. The germline gives CDR1 GTSNPN, CDR2 SVGIG (reference sequence). The CDR3 has 12 residues. Trimming cost V 3 bases and J 7 bases; bases outside gene matches: 4. CDR3 sequence reads: CAWRQGDLGYTF. Written as DNA, the CDR3 is TGTGCCTGGAGACAGGGGGACCTTGGCTACACCTTC.

The chain is built from TRBV12-3 or TRBV12-4 and TRBJ1-2, with 7 bases matching TRBD1. CDR3 length: 13 amino acids. V trimming: 5 bases; J trimming: 1 base; junction bases outside the gene matches: 1. The CDR3 is CASSQGVNYGYTF. The DNA of the CDR3 is TGTGCCAGCAGTCAGGGGGTTAACTATGGCTACACCTTC.

For this clone: This sample also contains other DNA sequences that code for the same CDR3. This sequence joins TRBV10-3 and TRBJ1-1; a possible D gene is TRBD1 (6 bases). Deletions cut 0 bases from V and 4 bases from J, with 12 bases between. The CDR3 is 15 amino acids. CDR1 is ENHRY and CDR2 is SYGVKD in the germline V gene. The DNA for the CDR3 is TGTGCCATCAGTGAGTCTGAAGGGGGAGCCACTGAAGCTTTCTTT. This encodes CAISESEGGATEAFF.

The rearrangement links TRBV11-1 to TRBJ2-3, with D possibly being TRBD2 (5 bases). From germline, CDR1 is SGHAT and CDR2 FQDESV (reference sequence). V lost 3 bases to trimming and J lost 4 bases, with 8 bases between them. CDR3 size: 13 residues. As DNA, the CDR3 is TGTGCCAGCAGCTTTGGAGGAGCAGATACGCAGTATTTT. Translated: CASSFGGADTQYF.

The rearrangement uses TRBV6-1 and TRBJ2-3, with 15 bases aligning to TRBD2. V gave up 1 base and J gave up 1 base; unmatched junction bases: 9. This CDR3 spans 20 amino acids. CDR1 is MNHNS and CDR2 is SASEGT in the germline V gene. CDR3 nucleotides: TGTGCCAGCAGTGAAGGGACTAGCGGGGGGGGCCGGAGTCGCACAGATACGCAGTATTTT. Amino acid sequence: CASSEGTSGGGRSRTDTQYF.

V and J are TRBV10-3 and TRBJ2-3; 10 positions match TRBD2. The ends lost 2 bases at V and 4 bases at J; junction bases unmatched: 3. Germline CDR1 and CDR2: ENHRY and SYGVKD. This CDR3 spans 15 amino acids. The CDR3 sequence: CAISEGTSEPDTQYF. The CDR3 DNA follows: TGTGCCATCAGTGAGGGGACTAGCGAGCCAGATACGCAGTATTTT.

The chain has TRBV4-1 and TRBJ1-6; D ambiguous. V was trimmed by 0 bases and J by 7 bases, leaving 4 bases between them. CDR3 length: 13 amino acids. The germline V gene encodes CDR1 MGHRA and CDR2 YSYEKL. CDR3 nucleotide sequence: TGCGCCAGCAGCCAAGACAGGAATTCACCCCTCCACTTT. Translation gives CASSQDRNSPLHF.

This chain joins TRBV24-1 and TRBJ2-7, with 9 bases lining up with TRBD1. After removal of 4 bases from V and 0 bases from J, the junction contained 3 bases not matched to a gene. CDR1 KGHDR and CDR2 SFDVKD come from the germline V gene. The CDR3 consists of 15 residues. CDR3 amino acids: CATSDGQGPSYEQYF. The CDR3, as DNA: TGTGCCACCAGTGACGGACAGGGGCCCTCCTACGAGCAGTACTTC.